Listed below are T cell receptor beta chains from one sample, sequenced in a study of T cell responses to AZD1222 COVID-19 vaccine. Profiling relied on immunoSEQ multiplex PCR, and the TCRdb table lists in-frame clones only, not all of them. The sample lists 85,000 to 130,000 clones, roughly nine tenths occurring once. The specimen comprised peripheral blood, sampled on day 0 of AZD1222 vaccination. Receptor source: an adult in good health. Both conserved end residues are part of each CDR3. D genes are given only for firm matches. The size entry is marked missing in some rows and otherwise reads once, few, many or a size class.

abundance	j_gene	v_gene	d_gene	CDR3aa	CDR3nt
NA	TRBJ1-2	TRBV28	NA	CASSLSAGVYGYTF	TGTGCCAGCAGTTTATCGGCAGGAGTCTATGGCTACACCTTC
NA	TRBJ1-1	TRBV4-1	NA	CASSQEGGGNTEAFF	TGCGCCAGCAGCCAAGAGGGGGGCGGGAACACTGAAGCTTTCTTT
NA	TRBJ1-5	TRBV6-1	TRBD1	CASSKDGRTGINQPQHF	TGTGCCAGCAGTAAAGACGGCCGGACAGGGATAAATCAGCCCCAGCATTTT
NA	TRBJ1-5	TRBV6-6	TRBD1	CASSKGQGRGQPQHF	TGTGCCAGCAGTAAAGGACAGGGCCGGGGCCAGCCCCAGCATTTT
NA	TRBJ1-5	TRBV15	NA	CATSRGGINQPQHF	TGTGCCACCAGCAGAGGGGGAATCAATCAGCCCCAGCATTTT
NA	TRBJ2-3	TRBV10-1	TRBD2	CATSGSGTDTQYF	TGCGCCACTAGCGGGAGCGGAACAGATACGCAGTATTTT
NA	TRBJ2-1	TRBV2	NA	CASSSGAYNEQFF	TGTGCCAGCAGCAGTGGGGCCTACAATGAGCAGTTCTTC
NA	TRBJ2-3	TRBV6-2/TRBV6-3	NA	CASSLLEDTQYF	TGTGCCAGCAGTCTACTAGAGGATACGCAGTATTTT
NA	TRBJ2-2	TRBV2	NA	CAIGGRVNTGELFF	TGTGCCATTGGGGGCAGGGTGAACACCGGGGAGCTGTTTTTT
once	TRBJ2-7	TRBV28	NA	CASSLDLGPNYEQYF	TGTGCCAGCAGTTTAGATTTAGGTCCGAACTACGAGCAGTACTTC
NA	TRBJ2-5	TRBV5-4	TRBD2	CASSRLAGGETQYF	TGTGCCAGCAGCCGACTAGCGGGAGGGGAGACCCAGTACTTC
few	TRBJ2-1	TRBV2	NA	CASSPGLTNEQFF	TGTGCCAGCAGTCCGGGACTCACTAATGAGCAGTTCTTC
NA	TRBJ1-6	TRBV2	NA	CASRVLQGPNSPLHF	TGTGCCAGCAGGGTCCTCCAGGGCCCCAATTCACCCCTCCACTTT
NA	TRBJ1-2	TRBV24-1	NA	CATSDLGGYGYTF	TGTGCCACCAGTGATTTGGGGGGTTATGGCTACACCTTC
NA	TRBJ2-7	TRBV13	TRBD1	CASSLTGGATQYF	TGTGCCAGCAGCTTGACAGGGGGCGCGACGCAGTACTTC
NA	TRBJ2-3	TRBV19	TRBD2	CASSPRGLAGGDTQYF	TGTGCCAGTAGCCCTCGGGGACTAGCGGGTGGGGATACGCAGTATTTT
NA	TRBJ1-1	TRBV7-9	NA	CASSFTENTEAFF	TGTGCCAGCAGCTTCACAGAGAACACTGAAGCTTTCTTT
NA	TRBJ2-1	TRBV15	TRBD2	CATSRLTGTSAYNEQFF	TGTGCCACCAGCAGATTAACCGGGACTAGCGCATACAATGAGCAGTTCTTC
NA	TRBJ1-5	TRBV6-2/TRBV6-3	TRBD1	CASSYSQDRAFNQPQHF	TGTGCCAGCAGTTACTCCCAAGACAGGGCTTTTAATCAGCCCCAGCATTTT
NA	TRBJ2-7	TRBV5-1	TRBD2	CASSLGQRAGEQYF	TGCGCCAGCAGCTTGGGACAGAGAGCGGGGGAGCAGTACTTC
once	TRBJ1-1	TRBV9	NA	CASSGRGTGNTEAFF	TGTGCCAGCAGCGGCAGGGGTACTGGGAACACTGAAGCTTTCTTT
once	TRBJ1-2	TRBV2	TRBD1	CASSELGQGKGYTF	TGTGCCAGCAGTGAATTAGGACAGGGTAAAGGCTACACCTTC